Described below is a single T cell receptor (beta chain) sequence and its context. These data are taken from a study of blood T cell repertoires in COVID-19. Study overall: Researchers got acute and convalescent COVID-19 samples from the United States, Italy and Spain.

The CDR3 loop spans 17 amino acids. Germline V CDR1 and CDR2: SGHNT, YENEEA. Trimming removed 5 bases at V and 7 bases at J, with 24 bases between. Data came from immunoSEQ multiplex PCR; TCRdb stores just in-frame clones and leaves some out. The sample yields some 120,000 clones, roughly nine tenths seen once. The origin of this receptor is a man aged 50 or older with active COVID-19. The chain employs TRBV11-3 and TRBJ2-1, with a possible D match to TRBD2 (6 bases). Material for sequencing was peripheral blood. Here the CDR3 reads CASSGGKRDGKENEQFF. CDR3 coding DNA: TGTGCCAGCAGCGGGGGGAAGAGGGACGGGAAAGAAAATGAGCAGTTCTTC.